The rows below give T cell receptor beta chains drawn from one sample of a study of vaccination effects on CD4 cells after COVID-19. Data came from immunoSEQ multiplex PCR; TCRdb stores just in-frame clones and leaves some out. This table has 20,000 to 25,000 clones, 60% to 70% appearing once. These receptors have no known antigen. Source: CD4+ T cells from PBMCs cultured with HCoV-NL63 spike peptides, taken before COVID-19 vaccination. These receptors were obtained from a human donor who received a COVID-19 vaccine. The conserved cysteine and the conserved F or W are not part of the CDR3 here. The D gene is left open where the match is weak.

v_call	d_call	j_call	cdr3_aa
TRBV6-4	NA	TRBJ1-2	ASNLGGANYGYT
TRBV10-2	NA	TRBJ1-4	ASSELQGGEKLF
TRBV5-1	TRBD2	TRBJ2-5	ASGRLAGGLRETQY
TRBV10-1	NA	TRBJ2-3	ASSDYTGTTDTQY
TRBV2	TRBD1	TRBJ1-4	ASNTQGTNEKLF
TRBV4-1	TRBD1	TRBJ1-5	ASAGQGSYNQPQH
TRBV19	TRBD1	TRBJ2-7	ASSNKGQGGYEQY
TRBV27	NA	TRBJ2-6	ASKTGSGANVLT
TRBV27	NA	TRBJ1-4	ASSGRTGGNEKLF
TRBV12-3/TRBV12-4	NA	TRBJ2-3	ASNFRTDTQY
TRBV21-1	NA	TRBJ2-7	ASSNGDRDLLLLSYEQY
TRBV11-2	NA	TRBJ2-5	ASSFGGPGETQY
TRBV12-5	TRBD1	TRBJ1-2	ASGHGQGEGYT
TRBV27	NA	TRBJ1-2	ASRKNRVEWGYT
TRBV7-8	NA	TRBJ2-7	ASSSRQESGEQY
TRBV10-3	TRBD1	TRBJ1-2	AISEIHVRRDRRNYGYT
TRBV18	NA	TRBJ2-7	ASSPGGTYEQY
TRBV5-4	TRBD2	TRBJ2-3	ASSSGAGGGGTDTQY
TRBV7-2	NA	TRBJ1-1	ASSFTGKAEAF
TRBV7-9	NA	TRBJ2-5	ASSREVETQY
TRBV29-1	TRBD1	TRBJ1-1	SGSDRVGTEAF
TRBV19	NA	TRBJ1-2	ASRMRRGRYGYT
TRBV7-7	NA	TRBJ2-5	ASSLQGTETQY
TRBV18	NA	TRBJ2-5	ASSPASETQY
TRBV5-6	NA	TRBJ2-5	ASSNPLVRETQY
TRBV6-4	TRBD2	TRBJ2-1	ASSDSLLAGVQF
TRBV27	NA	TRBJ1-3	ASSRKWGGQSRNTIY
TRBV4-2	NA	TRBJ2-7	ASSQDLGGAYYEQY
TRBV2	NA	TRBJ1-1	ASSELQNTEAF
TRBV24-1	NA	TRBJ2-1	ATSANRGGSYNEQF
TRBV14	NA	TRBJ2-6	ASSPIGANVLT
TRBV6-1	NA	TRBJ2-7	ASSEPGHAISSYEQY
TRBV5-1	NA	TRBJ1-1	ASSVRGSLNTEAF
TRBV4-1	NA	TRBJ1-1	ASSQARSWKNTEAF
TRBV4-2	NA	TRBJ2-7	ASSQDPDSYSYEQY
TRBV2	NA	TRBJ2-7	ASTGVGEQY
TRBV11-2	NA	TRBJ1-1	ASSRDTRNTEAF